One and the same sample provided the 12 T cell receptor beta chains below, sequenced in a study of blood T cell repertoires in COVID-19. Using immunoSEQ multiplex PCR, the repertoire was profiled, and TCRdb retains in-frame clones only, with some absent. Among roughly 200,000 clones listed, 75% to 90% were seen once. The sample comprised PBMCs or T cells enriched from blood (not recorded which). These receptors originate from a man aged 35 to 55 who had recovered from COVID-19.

CDR3 nucleotides: TGCGCCAGCAGTGGCGGGACAGGGACCACTGAAGCTTTCTTT. Its translation is CASSGGTGTTEAFF. The rearrangement links TRBV10-2 to TRBJ1-1, with 9 positions matching TRBD1. The CDR3 totals 14 residues. Trimming took 4 bases from V and 4 from J; bases not matched to a gene: 4. The germline V gene has CDR1 WSHSY and CDR2 SAAADI.

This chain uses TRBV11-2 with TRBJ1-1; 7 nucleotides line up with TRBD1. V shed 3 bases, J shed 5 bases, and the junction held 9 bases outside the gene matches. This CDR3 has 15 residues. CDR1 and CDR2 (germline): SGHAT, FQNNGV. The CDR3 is CASSFLVQGGTEAFF. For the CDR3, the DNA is TGTGCCAGCAGCTTTTTGGTTCAGGGGGGTACTGAAGCTTTCTTT.

The chain's CDR3 is CASSLAGTGAYYEQYF. The CDR3 nucleotides are TGTGCCAGCAGCTTAGCTGGGACAGGGGCGTACTACGAGCAGTACTTC. This chain uses TRBV7-9 with TRBJ2-7; 10 positions match TRBD1. This CDR3 has 16 amino acids. V gave up 0 bases and J gave up 3 bases; unmatched junction bases: 5. The germline V gene encodes CDR1 SEHNR and CDR2 FQNEAQ (reference sequence).

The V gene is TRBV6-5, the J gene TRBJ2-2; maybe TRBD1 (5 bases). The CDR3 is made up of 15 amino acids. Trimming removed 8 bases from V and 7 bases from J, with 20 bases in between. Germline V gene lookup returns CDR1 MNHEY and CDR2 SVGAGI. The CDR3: CASCREGARFGELFF. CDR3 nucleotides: TGTGCCAGCTGTCGTGAAGGGGCTAGGTTCGGGGAGCTGTTTTTT.

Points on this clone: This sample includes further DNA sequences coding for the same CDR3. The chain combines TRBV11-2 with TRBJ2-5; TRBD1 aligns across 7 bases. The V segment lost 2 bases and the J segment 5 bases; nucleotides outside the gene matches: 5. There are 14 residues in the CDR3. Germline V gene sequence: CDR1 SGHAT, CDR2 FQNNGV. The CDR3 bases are TGTGCCAGCAGCTTATCAGGGGGTCGGGAGACCCAGTACTTC. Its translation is CASSLSGGRETQYF.

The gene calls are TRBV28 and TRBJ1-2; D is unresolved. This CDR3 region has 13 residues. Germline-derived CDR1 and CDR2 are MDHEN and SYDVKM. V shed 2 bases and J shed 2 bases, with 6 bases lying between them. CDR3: CASSLSRNYGYTF. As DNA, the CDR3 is TGTGCCAGCAGTTTAAGCAGGAACTATGGCTACACCTTC.

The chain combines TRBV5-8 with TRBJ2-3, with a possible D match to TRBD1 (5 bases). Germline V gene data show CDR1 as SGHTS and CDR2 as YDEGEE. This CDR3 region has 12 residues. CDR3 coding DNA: TGTGCTTCGGACAACAGCACAGATACGCAGTATTTT. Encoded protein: CASDNSTDTQYF. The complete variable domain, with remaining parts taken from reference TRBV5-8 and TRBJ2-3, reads EAGVTQSPTHLIKTRGQQATLRCSPISGHTSVYWYQQALGLGLQFLLWYDEGEERNRGNFPPRFSGRQFPNYSSELNVNALELEDSALYLCASDNSTDTQYFGPGTRLTVL.

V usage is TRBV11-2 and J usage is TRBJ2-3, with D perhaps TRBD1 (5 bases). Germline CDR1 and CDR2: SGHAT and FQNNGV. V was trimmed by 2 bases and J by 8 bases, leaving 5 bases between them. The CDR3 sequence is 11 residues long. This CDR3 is CASSLQGTQYF. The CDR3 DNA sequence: TGTGCCAGCAGCTTACAGGGTACGCAGTATTTT.

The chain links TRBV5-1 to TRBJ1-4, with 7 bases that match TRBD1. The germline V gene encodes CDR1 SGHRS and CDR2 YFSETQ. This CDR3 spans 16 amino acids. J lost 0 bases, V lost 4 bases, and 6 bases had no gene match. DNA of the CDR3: TGCGCCAGCAGCGCTGGGACAGTAGCAACTAATGAAAAACTGTTTTTT. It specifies CASSAGTVATNEKLFF. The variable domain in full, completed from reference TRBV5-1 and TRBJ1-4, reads KAGVTQTPRYLIKTRGQQVTLSCSPISGHRSVSWYQQTPGQGLQFLFEYFSETQRNKGNFPGRFSGRQFSNSRSEMNVSTLELGDSALYLCASSAGTVATNEKLFFGSGTQLSVL.

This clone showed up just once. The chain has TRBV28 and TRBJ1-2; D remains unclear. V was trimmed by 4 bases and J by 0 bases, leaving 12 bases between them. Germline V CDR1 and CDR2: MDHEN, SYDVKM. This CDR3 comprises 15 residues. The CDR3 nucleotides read TGTGCCAGCAGTTCCCCGGGGATAGCTAACTATGGCTACACCTTC. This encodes CASSSPGIANYGYTF.

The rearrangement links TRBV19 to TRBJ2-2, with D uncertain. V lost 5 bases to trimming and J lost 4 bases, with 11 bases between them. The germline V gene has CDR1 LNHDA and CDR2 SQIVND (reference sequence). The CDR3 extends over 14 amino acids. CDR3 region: CASSEQVATGELFF. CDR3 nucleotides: TGTGCCAGTAGTGAGCAGGTTGCCACCGGGGAGCTGTTTTTT. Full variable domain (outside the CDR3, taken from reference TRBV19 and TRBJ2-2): DGGITQSPKYLFRKEGQNVTLSCEQNLNHDAMYWYRQDPGQGLRLIYYSQIVNDFQKGDIAEGYSVSREKKESFPLTVTSAQKNPTAFYLCASSEQVATGELFFGEGSRLTVL.

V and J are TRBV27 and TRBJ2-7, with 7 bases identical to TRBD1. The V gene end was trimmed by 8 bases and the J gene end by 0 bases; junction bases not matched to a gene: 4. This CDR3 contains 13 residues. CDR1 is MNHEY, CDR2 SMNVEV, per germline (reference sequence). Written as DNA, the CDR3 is TGTGCCAGCCATGGGACAGCCTCCTACGAGCAGTACTTC. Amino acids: CASHGTASYEQYF.